Presented here are 8 T cell receptor beta chains from one specimen sequenced in a study of T cell repertoires in cytomegalovirus infection (dated by TCRdb to the late 2010s). This sample was sequenced with an Illumina HiSeq 1500. TCRdb took the public reads, trimmed them with fastp at Q25, ran MiXCR for clone calling and kept in-frame beta chains. CDR3 protein duplicates are merged, each entry listing the most common genes and DNA. The sample includes 300,000 to 400,000 distinct CDR3 sequences, with around a tenth observed a single time. The top ten hold approximately 4.5% of the sample. The sequenced sample was PBMCs. These receptors came from a human donor in good health (CMV status not recorded). Some clones in this sample may be carry-over from other donors' samples.

The table lists this clonotype with many counts. This rearrangement joins TRBV12-3 or TRBV12-4 to TRBJ1-2; D is undetermined. CDR3 length: 14 amino acids. V was shortened by 5 bases and J by 1 base, with 11 bases between the two germline ends. The CDR3 loop reads CASSPQTRNYGYTF. CDR3 bases: TGTGCCAGCAGTCCCCAGACACGTAACTATGGCTACACCTTC.

The chain carries TRBV12-3 or TRBV12-4 and TRBJ1-5; a possible D gene is TRBD1 (5 bases). This CDR3 is 15 amino acids long. V dropped 0 bases and J dropped 9 bases, with 15 bases sitting between them. The CDR3 DNA sequence: TGTGCCAGCAGTTTAGCGGGGGGGGGAATCGGGCCCCAGCATTTT. Translating it yields CASSLAGGGIGPQHF.

There are many counts of this clonotype. The chain uses TRBV18 and TRBJ2-7; TRBD2 is a possible D gene (5 bases). This CDR3 contains 16 residues. Germline V CDR1 and CDR2: KGHSH, LQKENI. V lost 3 bases, J lost 1 base, and 16 bases lay in between. Written as DNA, the CDR3 is TGTGCCAGCTCACCGAGCCTCGACGGGATTTCCTACGAGCAGTACTTC. It encodes CASSPSLDGISYEQYF.

This clonotype was seen more than once but under ten times. J is TRBJ1-1 and V is TRBV20-1; weak D call: TRBD1 (5 bases). The CDR3 is 15 amino acids. Trimming took off 5 bases at V and 0 bases at J, with 16 bases between the two ends. Germline values: CDR1 DFQATT, CDR2 SNEGSKA (reference sequence). As DNA, the CDR3 is TGCAGTGCTTGGGGGGGGTACGGTATGAACACTGAAGCTTTCTTT. Its translation: CSAWGGYGMNTEAFF.

This clonotype was recorded a few times. The V gene is TRBV11-2, the J gene TRBJ2-5, with D maybe TRBD2 (5 bases). The V gene lost 5 bases and the J gene lost 2 bases, with 15 bases spanning the gap. CDR1 and CDR2 from the germline V gene are SGHAT and FQNNGV. This CDR3 region has 15 residues. The CDR3: CASSLGLVPQETQYF. The CDR3 coding sequence is TGTGCCAGCAGCCTCGGACTTGTCCCGCAAGAGACCCAGTACTTC.

The chain joins TRBV19 to TRBJ2-7; D is possibly TRBD1 (5 bases). V was trimmed by 3 bases and J by 5 bases, leaving 14 bases between them. The CDR3 sequence is 14 residues long. Germline V lookup: CDR1 LNHDA, CDR2 SQIVND (reference sequence). CDR3 in DNA: TGTGCCAGTAGTATGGGCAGGCAGGGCCACGAGCAGTACTTC. Protein sequence: CASSMGRQGHEQYF.

This clonotype has a handful of counts. The genes are TRBV5-1 and TRBJ2-7, with 7 positions matching TRBD1. J gave up 1 base and V 2 bases, and 3 bases lay outside the gene matches. The CDR3 has 14 residues. The germline V gene has CDR1 SGHRS and CDR2 YFSETQ. CDR3 coding DNA: TGCGCCAGCAGCTTTGGGACAGAGTCCTACGAGCAGTACTTC. This encodes CASSFGTESYEQYF.

This clonotype occurred many times. The genes are TRBV6-2 or TRBV6-3 and TRBJ1-1, with D unresolved. V dropped 3 bases and J dropped 4 bases, with 12 bases sitting between them. The CDR3 extends over 14 amino acids. Germline V gene lookup returns CDR1 MNHEY and CDR2 SVGEGT. CDR3 sequence (DNA): TGTGCCAGCAGTTATCCCAGGTCGACCACTGAAGCTTTCTTT. Amino acid sequence: CASSYPRSTTEAFF.